Each of the 6 T cell receptor beta chains below was sequenced from the same sample in a study of blood T cell repertoires in COVID-19. Libraries were prepared by immunoSEQ multiplex PCR; TCRdb keeps only in-frame clonotypes and omits some of them. Among under 250,000 clones listed, around 90% were seen once. The specimen was peripheral blood. The source of these receptors is a man younger than 40 with COVID-19, enrolled during active disease.

The J gene is TRBJ2-1, the V gene TRBV28; D is possibly TRBD2 (5 bases). Trimming pared 8 bases from V and 4 bases from J, leaving 12 bases between. This CDR3 contains 13 residues. CDR1 and CDR2 (germline): MDHEN, SYDVKM. The CDR3 nucleotides are TGTGCCAGCGTGAGATCGGGGTACAATGAGCAGTTCTTC. Translation gives CASVRSGYNEQFF.

The genes are TRBV4-3 and TRBJ2-7, with D maybe TRBD2 (7 bases). From germline, CDR1 is LGHNA and CDR2 YSLEER. With 0 bases removed from V and 3 bases from J, the gap between germline ends came to 15 bases. The CDR3 has 16 amino acids. The CDR3 DNA reads TGCGCCAGCAGCCAAGATCAACAGGGAGGGTTCTACGAGCAGTACTTC. It specifies CASSQDQQGGFYEQYF.

This clone came up a few times. J is TRBJ2-1 and V is TRBV11-1; 8 bases agree with TRBD2. V gave up 0 bases and J gave up 2 bases; unmatched junction bases: 3. CDR3 length: 16 amino acids. The germline V gene has CDR1 SGHAT and CDR2 FQDESV (reference sequence). The CDR3 region has the DNA TGTGCCAGCAGCTTAGCGATAGCGGGAACCTACAATGAGCAGTTCTTC. It encodes CASSLAIAGTYNEQFF.

The chain recombines TRBV7-9 with TRBJ2-7; 7 bases line up with TRBD1. The CDR3 contains 15 residues. V was pared by 4 bases and J by 5 bases, with 11 bases of the junction left unmatched. Germline values: CDR1 SEHNR, CDR2 FQNEAQ (reference sequence). The CDR3 protein is CASSWGPQGENEQYF. DNA of the CDR3: TGTGCCAGCAGCTGGGGTCCCCAGGGGGAAAACGAGCAGTACTTC. Combining the CDR3 with reference TRBV7-9 and TRBJ2-7 gives the whole variable domain DTGVSQNPRHKITKRGQNVTFRCDPISEHNRLYWYRQTLGQGPEFLTYFQNEAQLEKSRLLSDRFSAERPKGSFSTLEIQRTEQGDSAMYLCASSWGPQGENEQYFGPGTRLTVT.

CDR3 in DNA: TGTGCCAGCAGCACTAAAATTAAGGACGGGGAGCTGTTTTTT. This sequence encodes CASSTKIKDGELFF. The chain couples TRBV7-3 to TRBJ2-2, with no clear D. The CDR3 contains 14 residues. The V end lost 5 bases, the J end lost 7 bases, and 14 bases lay between the germline ends. CDR1 is SGHTA, CDR2 FQGTGA, per germline.

The V gene is TRBV2, the J gene TRBJ1-1, with D perhaps matching TRBD1 (6 bases). The V end was cut by 7 bases, the J end by 4 bases, with 10 bases between. Germline CDR1 SNHLY, CDR2 FYNNEI. This CDR3 spans 12 amino acids. Here the CDR3 reads CASTLDSTEAFF. CDR3 nucleotides: TGTGCCAGCACCCTGGACAGCACTGAAGCTTTCTTT.